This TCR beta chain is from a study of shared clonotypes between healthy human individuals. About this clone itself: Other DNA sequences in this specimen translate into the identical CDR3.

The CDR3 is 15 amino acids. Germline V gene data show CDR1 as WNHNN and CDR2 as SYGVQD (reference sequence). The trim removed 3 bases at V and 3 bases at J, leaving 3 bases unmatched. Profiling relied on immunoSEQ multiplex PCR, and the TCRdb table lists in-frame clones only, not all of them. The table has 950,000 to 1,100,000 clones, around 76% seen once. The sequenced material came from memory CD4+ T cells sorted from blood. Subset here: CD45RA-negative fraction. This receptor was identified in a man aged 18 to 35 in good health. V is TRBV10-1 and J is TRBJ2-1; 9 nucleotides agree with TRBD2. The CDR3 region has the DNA TGCGCCAGCAGTGAAGCGGGAGGAAGCTACAATGAGCAGTTCTTC. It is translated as CASSEAGGSYNEQFF.